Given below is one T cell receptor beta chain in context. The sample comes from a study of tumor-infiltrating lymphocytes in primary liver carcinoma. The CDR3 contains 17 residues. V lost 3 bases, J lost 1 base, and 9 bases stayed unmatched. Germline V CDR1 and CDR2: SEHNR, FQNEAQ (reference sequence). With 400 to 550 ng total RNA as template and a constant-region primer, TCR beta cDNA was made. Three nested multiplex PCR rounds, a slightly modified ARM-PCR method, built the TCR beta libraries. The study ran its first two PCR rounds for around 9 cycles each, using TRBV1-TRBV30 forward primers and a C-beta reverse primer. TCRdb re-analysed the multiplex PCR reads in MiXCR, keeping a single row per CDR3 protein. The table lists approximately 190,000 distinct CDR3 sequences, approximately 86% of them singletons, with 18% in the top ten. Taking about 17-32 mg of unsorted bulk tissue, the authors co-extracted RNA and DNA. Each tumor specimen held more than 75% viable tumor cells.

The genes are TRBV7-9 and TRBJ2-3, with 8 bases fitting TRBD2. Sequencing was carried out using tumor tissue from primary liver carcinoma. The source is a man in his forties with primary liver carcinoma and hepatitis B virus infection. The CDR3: CASSFAPTSGRTDTQYF. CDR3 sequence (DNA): TGTGCCAGCAGCTTCGCTCCCACTAGCGGTCGCACAGATACGCAGTATTTT.